Sequencing of this T cell receptor beta chain was carried out in a study of shared clonotypes between healthy human individuals. Some clones are missing from TCRdb's copy, which holds only in-frame ones; the method was immunoSEQ multiplex PCR. This table has hundreds of thousands of clones, less than 85% appearing once. Deletions cut 2 bases from V and 0 bases from J, with 11 bases between. CDR3 size: 15 residues. The germline CDR1 and CDR2 sequences are SGHRS and YFSETQ. Every contributor of samples was a Caucasian grown-up residing in Nashville, Tennessee. In this sample, this clone turned up once. Distinct nucleotide sequences in the sample also encode this CDR3.

The genes are TRBV5-1 and TRBJ2-5; no firm D call. Sequenced material: memory CD4+ T cells sorted from blood. Subset of the sample: CD45RA-negative fraction. The TCR sequence derives from a man aged 25 to 40 in good health. CDR3 DNA: TGCGCCAGCAGCTTAGCTGGTCCGTACCAAGAGACCCAGTACTTC. It yields the protein CASSLAGPYQETQYF.